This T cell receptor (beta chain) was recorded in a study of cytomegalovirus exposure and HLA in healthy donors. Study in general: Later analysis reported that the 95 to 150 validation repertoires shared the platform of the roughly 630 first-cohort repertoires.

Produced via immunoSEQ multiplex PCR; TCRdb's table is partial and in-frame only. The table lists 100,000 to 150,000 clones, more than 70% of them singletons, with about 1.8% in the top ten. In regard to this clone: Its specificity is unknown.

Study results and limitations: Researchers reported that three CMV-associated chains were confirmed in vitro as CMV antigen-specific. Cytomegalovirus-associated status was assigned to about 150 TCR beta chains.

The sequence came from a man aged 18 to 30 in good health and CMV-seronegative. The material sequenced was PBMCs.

CDR3 sequence reads: CASSLASGTHSPLHF. CDR3 coding DNA: TGTGCCAGCAGCTTAGCGTCGGGAACCCATTCACCCCTCCACTTT. The gene calls are TRBV7-8 and TRBJ1-6; D gene unclear. CDR3 length: 15 residues. The germline V and J ends were trimmed by 0 bases and 8 bases, with 11 bases remaining between them. Germline CDR1 and CDR2: SGHVS and FQNEAQ.